These 30 T cell receptor beta chains came from one sample sequenced in a study of T cells in Graves' hyperthyroidism and ophthalmopathy. Template material for amplifying TCR beta CDR3 regions consisted of RNA transcripts. When the TCR CDR3 underwent first-round RT-PCR, the HTBI primer set was used. TCRdb recomputed calls from the multiplex PCR reads with MiXCR, one row per CDR3 protein. The table has roughly 500,000 distinct CDR3 sequences, around 15% seen once. The sample consisted of blood. Receptors were obtained from a woman aged 25 to 45 with Graves' ophthalmopathy.

This chain uses TRBV28 with TRBJ1-4, with D perhaps matching TRBD1 (5 bases). V lost 3 bases and J 4 bases, leaving 9 bases between the germline ends. Germline values: CDR1 MDHEN, CDR2 SYDVKM. This CDR3 contains 14 residues. CDR3 bases: TGTGCCAGCAGTTTCAGACAGCTTAATGAAAAACTGTTTTTT. This gives the protein CASSFRQLNEKLFF.

At least ten counts were recorded for this clonotype. This chain connects TRBV5-1 to TRBJ1-1; no clear D. The CDR3 is 13 amino acids. Looked up from germline, CDR1 is SGHRS and CDR2 is YFSETQ. Trimming removed 1 base at V and 1 base at J, with 5 bases between. As DNA, the CDR3 is TGCGCCAGCAGCTTGAATCGGAACACTGAAGCTTTCTTT. It is translated as CASSLNRNTEAFF.

The chain employs TRBV5-1 and TRBJ1-2; D perhaps matches TRBD1 (5 bases). CDR3 size: 14 residues. Between the trimmed V and J ends, which lost 7 bases and 5 bases, there was a span of 18 bases. CDR1 and CDR2 from the germline V gene are SGHRS and YFSETQ. Written as DNA, the CDR3 is TGCGCCAGCGCCCCCACGACAGAACTATATGGCTACACCTTC. It translates to CASAPTTELYGYTF. Complete variable domain (other parts from reference TRBV5-1 and TRBJ1-2): KAGVTQTPRYLIKTRGQQVTLSCSPISGHRSVSWYQQTPGQGLQFLFEYFSETQRNKGNFPGRFSGRQFSNSRSEMNVSTLELGDSALYLCASAPTTELYGYTFGSGTRLTVV.

This clonotype has only a few counts. The chain couples TRBV29-1 to TRBJ2-7; 9 bases are shared with TRBD1. V was pared by 7 bases and J by 4 bases, with 8 bases of the junction left unmatched. CDR3 length: 13 amino acids. Germline V CDR1 and CDR2: SQVTM, ANQGSEA. CDR3 amino acids: CSASGQGFYEQYF. DNA for the CDR3: TGCAGCGCCAGCGGACAGGGGTTTTACGAGCAGTACTTC.

The table lists this clonotype with many counts. The rearrangement joins TRBV3-1 to TRBJ1-3; D unresolved. Germline V gene lookup returns CDR1 LGHDT and CDR2 YNNKEL (reference sequence). The CDR3 has 14 residues. V shed 2 bases and J shed 2 bases, with 7 bases lying between them. In nucleotides, the CDR3 is TGTGCCAGCAGCCAAAACGGGCCTGGAAACACCATATATTTT. It yields the protein CASSQNGPGNTIYF. The entire variable domain, with the rest obtained from reference TRBV3-1 and TRBJ1-3, is as follows: DTAVSQTPKYLVTQMGNDKSIKCEQNLGHDTMYWYKQDSKKFLKIMFSYNNKELIINETVPNRFSPKSPDKAHLNLHINSLELGDSAVYFCASSQNGPGNTIYFGEGSWLTVV.

This clonotype was seen ten or more times. J is TRBJ2-7 and V is TRBV13; no reliable D call. This CDR3 spans 12 amino acids. CDR1 PRHDT and CDR2 FYEKMQ come from the germline V gene (reference sequence). V lost 8 bases, J lost 3 bases, and 11 bases lay in between. This CDR3 is CASVQARYEQYF. The DNA for the CDR3 is TGTGCCAGCGTACAAGCGCGCTACGAGCAGTACTTC.

V usage is TRBV6-2 or TRBV6-3 and J usage is TRBJ2-7, with a tentative D call TRBD1 (5 bases). CDR3 length: 16 residues. Trimming removed 6 bases at V and 2 bases at J, with 20 bases between. The germline V gene has CDR1 MNHEY and CDR2 SVGEGT. This chain's CDR3 is CASRQTVKMGPYEQYF. CDR3 bases: TGTGCCAGCAGACAGACAGTTAAGATGGGCCCCTACGAGCAGTACTTC.

This clonotype was seen only a few times. The chain employs TRBV19 and TRBJ2-1; D may match TRBD1 or TRBD2 (6 bases each). Germline V gene data show CDR1 as LNHDA and CDR2 as SQIVND (reference sequence). V was cut by 4 bases and J by 10 bases, with 14 bases left in between. The CDR3 spans 13 residues. The CDR3: CASSRDPGGEQFF. Here the CDR3 DNA reads TGTGCCAGTAGTAGGGACCCCGGGGGCGAGCAGTTCTTC.

V gene TRBV18 combines with J gene TRBJ2-1; 7 bases map to TRBD1. V was pared by 6 bases and J by 2 bases, with 10 bases of the junction left unmatched. The CDR3 runs to 16 residues. CDR1 and CDR2 (germline): KGHSH, LQKENI. The CDR3 coding sequence is TGTGCCAGCTCGATGGTAGGACAGGCCACCTACAATGAGCAGTTCTTC. This gives the protein CASSMVGQATYNEQFF. The full variable domain, in which reference TRBV18 and TRBJ2-1 provide the parts outside the CDR3, is NAGVMQNPRHLVRRRGQEARLRCSPMKGHSHVYWYRQLPEEGLKFMVYLQKENIIDESGMPKERFSAEFPKEGPSILRIQQVVRGDSAAYFCASSMVGQATYNEQFFGPGTRLTVL.

J is TRBJ1-1 and V is TRBV5-4, with D perhaps matching TRBD1 (5 bases). Germline V gives CDR1 SGHNT, CDR2 YYREEE (reference sequence). V gave up 6 bases and J gave up 0 bases, with 15 bases separating them. The CDR3 loop spans 15 amino acids. This chain's CDR3 is CASTVDAGMNTEAFF. The CDR3 DNA follows: TGTGCCAGCACCGTTGATGCAGGGATGAACACTGAAGCTTTCTTT.

In its sample, this clonotype was seen many times. The V gene is TRBV30, the J gene TRBJ1-1, with 9 bases fitting TRBD1. V lost 1 base and J lost 3; bases outside the gene matches: 6. The germline gives CDR1 GTSNPN, CDR2 SVGIG (reference sequence). The CDR3 is 15 residues long. This CDR3 reads CAWSGYRGRYTEAFF. CDR3 sequence (DNA): TGTGCCTGGAGTGGGTACAGGGGGCGATACACTGAAGCTTTCTTT.

At least ten counts were recorded for this clonotype. The rearrangement uses TRBV2 and TRBJ2-1; D tentatively reads TRBD1 or TRBD2 (5 bases each). The germline V and J ends were trimmed by 1 base and 4 bases, with 14 bases remaining between them. Germline V CDR1 and CDR2: SNHLY, FYNNEI. The CDR3 contains 16 residues. CDR3 in amino acids: CASSEEWGGLYNEQFF. The CDR3 bases are TGTGCCAGCAGTGAAGAATGGGGCGGACTTTACAATGAGCAGTTCTTC.

The sample holds many counts of this clonotype. The chain combines TRBV5-1 with TRBJ2-1; TRBD2 matches at 7 bases. Unmatched junction bases numbered 8, after V lost 5 bases and J lost 0 bases. The CDR3 contains 16 residues. CDR1 is SGHRS, CDR2 YFSETQ, per germline. Here the CDR3 DNA reads TGCGCCAGCAGGTTTCGAGCGGGGAGCTCCTACAATGAGCAGTTCTTC. Its protein is CASRFRAGSSYNEQFF.

The chain uses TRBV5-1 and TRBJ1-3, with 7 nucleotides matching TRBD1. V gave up 4 bases and J gave up 0 bases; unmatched junction bases: 4. Germline lookup yields CDR1 SGHRS and CDR2 YFSETQ. The CDR3 sequence is 15 residues long. The CDR3 nucleotides read TGCGCCAGCAGCCAGGCAGGGGGCTCTGGAAACACCATATATTTT. Translation gives CASSQAGGSGNTIYF.

This chain joins TRBV20-1 and TRBJ1-2; tentative D call: TRBD1 (5 bases). The CDR3 sequence is 15 residues long. From germline, CDR1 is DFQATT and CDR2 SNEGSKA (reference sequence). Trimming shortened V by 1 base and J by 5 bases, and 17 bases separated the two germline ends. The CDR3 DNA is TGCAGTGCTAGAGTTCGGCGGGGGGGACCATATGGCTACACCTTC. This gives the protein CSARVRRGGPYGYTF.

This clonotype was seen only a few times. The CDR3 region has the DNA TGCAGTGCCCGGGACAGAACGAACACCGGGGAGCTGTTTTTT. Translation gives CSARDRTNTGELFF. The chain has TRBV20-1 and TRBJ2-2, with 7 bases lining up with TRBD1. Germline V gives CDR1 DFQATT, CDR2 SNEGSKA (reference sequence). The CDR3 has 14 amino acids. The V gene end was trimmed by 6 bases and the J gene end by 0 bases; junction bases not matched to a gene: 4.

This clonotype has just a few counts. This CDR3 reads CASSGGRRSINTEAFF. The DNA of the CDR3 is TGTGCCAGCAGTGGTGGAAGGAGAAGTATTAACACTGAAGCTTTCTTT. The chain uses TRBV6-1 and TRBJ1-1, with no clear D. V shed 4 bases and J shed 2 bases, with 17 bases lying between them. There are 16 residues in the CDR3. The germline V gene encodes CDR1 MNHNS and CDR2 SASEGT.

In its sample, this clonotype was seen many times. The rearrangement uses TRBV7-9 and TRBJ2-7, with 7 positions matching TRBD1. The germline CDR1 and CDR2 sequences are SEHNR and FQNEAQ (reference sequence). The V segment lost 1 base and the J segment 3 bases; nucleotides outside the gene matches: 6. The CDR3 loop spans 15 amino acids. CDR3 loop: CASSLGQGVHYEQYF. The CDR3 bases are TGTGCCAGCAGCTTAGGACAGGGAGTCCACTACGAGCAGTACTTC.

This clonotype was counted ten times or more. This sequence joins TRBV30 and TRBJ1-2; D not certain. Trimming left V 8 bases short and J 2 bases short, with 12 bases between. Looked up from germline, CDR1 is GTSNPN and CDR2 is SVGIG (reference sequence). CDR3 length equals 12 residues. CDR3 sequence reads: CARDLRNYGYTF. DNA for the CDR3: TGTGCCCGAGACTTGAGAAACTATGGCTACACCTTC.

The chain employs TRBV20-1 and TRBJ2-3, with 12 bases fitting TRBD2. There are 15 residues in the CDR3. V shed 6 bases, J shed 2 bases, and the junction held 6 bases outside the gene matches. The V gene's germline CDR1 is DFQATT and CDR2 SNEGSKA (reference sequence). The CDR3: CSARRLAGVTDTQYF. For the CDR3, the DNA is TGCAGTGCGAGGAGACTAGCGGGAGTCACAGATACGCAGTATTTT.

The chain couples TRBV15 to TRBJ1-4, with D possibly TRBD1 on 6 matching bases. Trimming removed 3 bases at V and 6 bases at J, with 17 bases between. This CDR3 is 16 amino acids long. CDR1 is LNHNV, CDR2 YYDKDF, per germline (reference sequence). The CDR3 sequence: CATSSPRGGEHEKLFF. The CDR3 DNA sequence: TGTGCCACCAGCAGCCCCAGGGGAGGTGAGCATGAAAAACTGTTTTTT.

Points on this clonotype: A read error may be the cause here, since a much bigger clone is one base away. This chain connects TRBV12-3 or TRBV12-4 to TRBJ2-3; 7 positions match TRBD2. This CDR3 region has 15 residues. DNA for the CDR3: TGTGACAGCAAATTTGACGGGAGGAGCACAGATACGCAGTATTTT. The encoded protein is CDSKFDGRSTDTQYF.

This clonotype was recorded at least ten times. The rearrangement links TRBV29-1 to TRBJ2-1; perhaps D is TRBD1 or TRBD2 (5 bases each). V was pared by 4 bases and J by 2 bases, with 15 bases between. Germline V lookup: CDR1 SQVTM, CDR2 ANQGSEA. The CDR3 has 15 residues. The DNA for the CDR3 is TGCAGCGTTGGGCCGGGACCAGCGGCCTACAATGAGCAGTTCTTC. It codes for CSVGPGPAAYNEQFF.

This clonotype turned up a few times. DNA of the CDR3: TGTGCCTGGAGTGTAAGACTAGCGGGAGGGACCCCGTCACAAGAGACCCAGTACTTC. Its protein product is CAWSVRLAGGTPSQETQYF. The chain combines TRBV30 with TRBJ2-5, with 14 nucleotides matching TRBD2. The CDR3 length is 19 residues. Germline CDR1 GTSNPN, CDR2 SVGIG (reference sequence). V shed 0 bases and J 2 bases; nucleotides not matched to a gene: 11.

This clonotype was counted ten times or more. The chain employs TRBV28 and TRBJ2-7; no firm D call. From germline, CDR1 is MDHEN and CDR2 SYDVKM. V was shortened by 3 bases and J by 5 bases, with 8 bases between the two germline ends. The CDR3 covers 12 residues. The CDR3 DNA sequence: TGTGCCAGCAGTTTTGAAGGGAACGAGCAGTACTTC. It translates to CASSFEGNEQYF.

Regarding this clonotype: The junction departs from the called germline gene at one end, perhaps through a read error. V gene TRBV6-2 or TRBV6-3 combines with J gene TRBJ2-7; D remains ambiguous. Germline V gives CDR1 MNHEY, CDR2 SVGEGT. This CDR3 region has 13 residues. CDR3 DNA sequence: TGTGCCAGCAGTGATTCGGGTACCTACGGGCAGTACTTC. This sequence encodes CASSDSGTYGQYF.

This chain joins TRBV6-2 or TRBV6-3 and TRBJ2-7; possibly TRBD1 for D (6 bases). The germline V and J ends were trimmed by 2 bases and 2 bases, with 7 bases remaining between them. The CDR3 length is 13 residues. CDR1 MNHEY and CDR2 SVGEGT come from the germline V gene. CDR3 in DNA: TGTGCCAGCAGTTACACAGGGCCCTACGAGCAGTACTTC. Protein product: CASSYTGPYEQYF.

The chain combines TRBV12-3 or TRBV12-4 with TRBJ1-5; D call uncertain. With 4 bases removed from V and 0 bases from J, the gap between germline ends came to 10 bases. The CDR3 consists of 15 residues. The CDR3 DNA reads TGTGCCAGCAGTTCCGAGGCGGCTAGCAATCAGCCCCAGCATTTT. Residues: CASSSEAASNQPQHF.

In its sample, this clonotype was seen a few times. The rearrangement joins TRBV3-1 to TRBJ2-7; D possibly matches TRBD1 or TRBD2 (6 bases each). The CDR3 consists of 13 residues. Germline V lookup: CDR1 LGHDT, CDR2 YNNKEL (reference sequence). The V and J ends lost 0 bases and 6 bases respectively, with 9 bases between them. The CDR3 region has the DNA TGTGCCAGCAGCCAAGACCGGGGGCCCGAGCAGTACTTC. This codes for CASSQDRGPEQYF.

This clonotype was seen ten or more times. V usage is TRBV12-3 or TRBV12-4 and J usage is TRBJ2-7; D is possibly TRBD2 (6 bases). This CDR3 has 14 amino acids. V lost 6 bases, J lost 2 bases, and 14 bases lay in between. CDR3 residues: CASSPSDGTYEQYF. DNA of the CDR3: TGTGCCAGCAGCCCTAGCGACGGCACCTACGAGCAGTACTTC.